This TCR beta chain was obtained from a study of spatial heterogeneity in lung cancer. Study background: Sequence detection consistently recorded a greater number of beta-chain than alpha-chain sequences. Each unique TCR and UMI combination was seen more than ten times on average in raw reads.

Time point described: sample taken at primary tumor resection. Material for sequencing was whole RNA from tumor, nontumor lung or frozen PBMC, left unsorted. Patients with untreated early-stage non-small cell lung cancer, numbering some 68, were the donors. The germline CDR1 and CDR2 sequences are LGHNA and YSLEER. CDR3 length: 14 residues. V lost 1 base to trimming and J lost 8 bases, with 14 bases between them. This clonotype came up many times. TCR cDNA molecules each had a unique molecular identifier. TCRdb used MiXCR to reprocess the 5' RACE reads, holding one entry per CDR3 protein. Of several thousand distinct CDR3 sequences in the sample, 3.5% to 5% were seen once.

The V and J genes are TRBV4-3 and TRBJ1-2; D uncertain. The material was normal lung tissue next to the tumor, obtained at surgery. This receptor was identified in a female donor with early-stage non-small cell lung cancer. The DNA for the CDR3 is TGCGCCAGCAGCCAAGTACCCGGCAGTGGAGGCTACACCTTC. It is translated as CASSQVPGSGGYTF.